This T cell receptor beta chain appears in the sequencing data of a study of HIV-infected children after antiretroviral therapy interruption. Study-wide findings and caveats: Sorted CD45RA+ naive cells might include minor non-naive CD45RA+ cells.

CDR1 LNHDA and CDR2 SQIVND come from the germline V gene (reference sequence). V dropped 7 bases and J dropped 0; count of bases not matched to a gene: 6. The CDR3 is made up of 15 amino acids. Documented treatment: PENTA 11 planned treatment interruption arm or continuous ART arm. RNA-based 3' RACE libraries used unique molecular identifiers. One entry per CDR3 protein, called by TCRdb with MiXCR from the 3' RACE reads. In the table there are 90,000 or so distinct CDR3 sequences, around 6.9% of which are singletons. This clonotype was seen at least ten times. What it binds is unknown. Sequenced material: CD45RA+ CD4+ T cells from PBMCs, pooled from several time points, taken from a donor given antiretroviral therapy, either interrupted or continuous. Subset noted: naive CD4+ CD45RA+ CD45RO- T cells. The sequence derives from a pool of human donors with HIV. V gene TRBV19 combines with J gene TRBJ2-3; 8 positions agree with TRBD2. CDR3 DNA: TGTGCCAGTATTAACGTAGCGGGAAGCACAGATACGCAGTATTTT. Translated, it gives CASINVAGSTDTQYF.